This T cell receptor (beta chain) is from a study of T cell clones after liver transplantation. Study information: Draws occurred before transplant, before withdrawal, and after complete or failed withdrawal.

A note on this clone: What it binds is not known.

Overall study findings and caveats: Graft donor-reactive T cells may have migrated into the graft rather than being deleted. Donor-reactive sequences fell more than third party-reactive ones, suggesting partial deletion.

TCRdb's copy holds only in-frame clones and misses some; the assay was immunoSEQ multiplex PCR. The profile covers 68,000 or so clones, with more than 85% appearing a single time and over 0.9% taken by the ten largest. CDR1 is KGHSH, CDR2 LQKENI, per germline. This CDR3 has 20 amino acids. V was pared by 1 base and J by 0 bases, with 11 bases of the junction left unmatched. The material was CD4+ T cells from blood, obtained less than 27 months after liver transplant. The rearrangement joins TRBV18 to TRBJ2-6; 8 positions agree with TRBD1. The clonotype comes from a human patient who received a liver transplant. Part of the T cells may come from the graft donor. The CDR3 sequence: CASSPRGRGQGVSGANVLTF. CDR3 coding DNA: TGTGCCAGCTCACCACGGGGTAGAGGACAGGGAGTCTCTGGGGCCAACGTCCTGACTTTC.